A single sample gave rise to the 27 T cell receptor beta chains below, sequenced in a study of CD8 T cells in ankylosing spondylitis. Notes on the study in general: For ankylosing spondylitis blood, a TCR beta motif of 7 or 8 highly homologous variants appeared characteristic.

MiXCR was run by TCRdb on the 5' RACE reads, yielding one entry per CDR3 protein. This table holds about 540,000 distinct CDR3 sequences, more than 9.5% found once. The antigens these receptors bind are not known. The source material was blood, either unsorted or a sorted T cell fraction (not recorded which). The source is a male donor with ankylosing spondylitis.

The J gene is TRBJ1-3, the V gene TRBV30; D possibly corresponds to TRBD1 (5 bases). This CDR3 spans 12 amino acids. V lost 3 bases, J lost 14 bases, and 17 bases lay in between. Germline CDR1 GTSNPN, CDR2 SVGIG (reference sequence). The CDR3 nucleotides are TGTGCCTGGAGGCCCCGGGACTCGGGGCTATATTTT. It yields the protein CAWRPRDSGLYF.

The sample holds a few counts of this clonotype. The gene calls are TRBV13 and TRBJ2-2; tentative D call: TRBD1 (6 bases). Germline loops: CDR1 PRHDT, CDR2 FYEKMQ (reference sequence). Deletions cut 5 bases from V and 6 bases from J, with 13 bases between. The CDR3 runs 14 residues. CDR3 loop: CASSLSDSPGELFF. The CDR3 nucleotides are TGTGCCAGCAGCCTCTCGGACAGCCCCGGGGAGCTGTTTTTT. The full variable domain, in which reference TRBV13 and TRBJ2-2 provide the parts outside the CDR3, is AAGVIQSPRHLIKEKRETATLKCYPIPRHDTVYWYQQGPGQDPQFLISFYEKMQSDKGSIPDRFSAQQFSDYHSELNMSSLELGDSALYFCASSLSDSPGELFFGEGSRLTVL.

The chain recombines TRBV6-1 with TRBJ2-1, with a tentative D call TRBD2 (6 bases). Germline loops: CDR1 MNHNS, CDR2 SASEGT. Trimming took off 2 bases at V and 6 bases at J, with 14 bases between the two ends. This CDR3 is built from 15 residues. The CDR3 here is CASSELASWANEQFF. CDR3 nucleotides: TGTGCCAGCAGTGAACTAGCGTCCTGGGCCAATGAGCAGTTCTTC.

This clonotype was detected a few times. This chain joins TRBV2 and TRBJ1-5; D not resolved. The CDR3 is made up of 13 amino acids. Germline V gives CDR1 SNHLY, CDR2 FYNNEI. V was cut by 8 bases and J by 0 bases, with 8 bases left in between. CDR3 in amino acids: CASAQDSNQPQHF. CDR3 sequence (DNA): TGTGCCAGCGCCCAGGATAGCAATCAGCCCCAGCATTTT.

The chain links TRBV29-1 to TRBJ1-2; 12 positions agree with TRBD1. The CDR3 consists of 14 residues. Germline trimming cut 4 bases from V and 3 bases from J; bases unmatched to any gene: 3. The V gene's germline CDR1 is SQVTM and CDR2 ANQGSEA. The CDR3 spells CSVGGTGGDYGYTF. CDR3 DNA sequence: TGCAGCGTTGGGGGGACAGGGGGCGACTATGGCTACACCTTC.

V gene TRBV6-2 or TRBV6-3 combines with J gene TRBJ2-3; 12 positions match TRBD2. This CDR3 comprises 18 residues. Trimming at V came to 6 bases and at J to 6 bases, leaving 16 bases not matched to a gene. CDR1 MNHEY and CDR2 SVGEGT come from the germline V gene. The CDR3 bases are TGTGCCAGCAGGCCATCCCTCGGACTAGCGGGACGCGGTGATACGCAGTATTTT. Its protein is CASRPSLGLAGRGDTQYF.

A few counts support this clonotype. V gene TRBV6-1 combines with J gene TRBJ1-4; D is unresolved. This CDR3 comprises 15 residues. V was trimmed by 2 bases and J by 8 bases, leaving 15 bases between them. Germline V gene sequence: CDR1 MNHNS, CDR2 SASEGT. CDR3 DNA sequence: TGTGCCAGCAGTGAAAGAGGCGGTGTTTGGGAAAAACTGTTTTTT. It yields the protein CASSERGGVWEKLFF.

In its sample, this clonotype was seen a few times. The chain links TRBV11-2 to TRBJ2-3; 9 bases are shared with TRBD2. Germline V gives CDR1 SGHAT, CDR2 FQNNGV. The CDR3 is made up of 15 amino acids. The trim removed 7 bases at V and 6 bases at J, leaving 11 bases unmatched. This CDR3 reads CASTASGTLPDTQYF. CDR3 sequence (DNA): TGTGCCAGCACCGCTAGCGGGACTCTACCGGATACGCAGTATTTT.

V and J are TRBV12-3 or TRBV12-4 and TRBJ2-1; D is unresolved. The ends were cut back, 10 bases at V and 7 bases at J, with 17 bases in the middle. The CDR3 length is 13 residues. The CDR3 DNA sequence: TGTGCCACCCAAGAGACTTATGAGAATGAGCAGTTCTTC. This encodes CATQETYENEQFF.

The chain couples TRBV30 to TRBJ1-2; D call uncertain. The length of the CDR3 is 12 residues. Trimming took 3 bases from V and 4 from J, leaving 9 bases between them. Germline V gene lookup returns CDR1 GTSNPN and CDR2 SVGIG (reference sequence). CDR3 loop: CAWRYGSYGYTF. CDR3 DNA: TGTGCCTGGAGATATGGTAGCTATGGCTACACCTTC.

This clonotype was seen a few times. The chain is built from TRBV24-1 and TRBJ2-5; 8 positions agree with TRBD2. The germline V gene has CDR1 KGHDR and CDR2 SFDVKD. This CDR3 comprises 15 residues. Losses at the gene ends were 3 bases for V and 5 bases for J; bases not matched to a gene: 7. The DNA of the CDR3 is TGTGCCACCAGTGATAGCGGGGGACCCCGGGAGACCCAGTACTTC. Its translation is CATSDSGGPRETQYF.

The chain recombines TRBV10-3 with TRBJ1-4, with no clear D. Trimming removed 0 bases from V and 10 bases from J, with 6 bases in between. CDR1 and CDR2 from the germline V gene are ENHRY and SYGVKD. The CDR3 covers 12 residues. This CDR3 is CAISESTAKLFF. CDR3 DNA sequence: TGTGCCATCAGTGAGTCAACAGCAAAACTGTTTTTT.

There are a few counts of this clonotype. The J gene is TRBJ2-1, the V gene TRBV20-1; 7 bases agree with TRBD2. The CDR3 runs 14 residues. CDR1 DFQATT and CDR2 SNEGSKA come from the germline V gene (reference sequence). Germline trimming cut 5 bases from V and 7 bases from J; bases unmatched to any gene: 11. The CDR3 DNA sequence: TGCAGTGCTCCTGATTGGCGGGAGAGGAATGAGCAGTTCTTC. As protein: CSAPDWRERNEQFF.

The chain links TRBV21-1 to TRBJ2-1; the table's D gene call, TRBD1, was not cross checked with the DNA. TRBV21-1 is given as a pseudogene. The CDR3 runs to 20 residues. DNA for the CDR3: TGTGCCAGCAGCAAAGGTTACAGGGGGCTCGGGAGGGCCTTCTACAATGAGCAGTTCTTC. It specifies CASSKGYRGLGRAFYNEQFF.

This clonotype was counted only a few times. V gene TRBV5-1 combines with J gene TRBJ1-5; D may be TRBD1 (5 bases). The V and J ends lost 4 bases and 6 bases respectively, with 17 bases between them. This CDR3 has 15 residues. Germline values: CDR1 SGHRS, CDR2 YFSETQ. The CDR3 DNA reads TGCGCCAGCAGCACATCAGGGTCCTCGGGTCAGCCCCAGCATTTT. This codes for CASSTSGSSGQPQHF. The variable domain in full, completed from reference TRBV5-1 and TRBJ1-5, reads KAGVTQTPRYLIKTRGQQVTLSCSPISGHRSVSWYQQTPGQGLQFLFEYFSETQRNKGNFPGRFSGRQFSNSRSEMNVSTLELGDSALYLCASSTSGSSGQPQHFGDGTRLSIL.

This chain joins TRBV29-1 and TRBJ2-4; TRBD1 is a possible D gene (6 bases). The CDR3 has 13 amino acids. The V end lost 7 bases, the J end lost 2 bases, and 12 bases lay between the germline ends. From germline, CDR1 is SQVTM and CDR2 ANQGSEA. The CDR3: CSAVGGTKNIQYF. Here the CDR3 DNA reads TGCAGCGCCGTAGGGGGAACCAAAAACATTCAGTACTTC.

This clonotype showed up just once. V and J are TRBV4-1 and TRBJ1-1; D gene ambiguous. Germline V gene sequence: CDR1 MGHRA, CDR2 YSYEKL. The V gene lost 1 base and the J gene lost 6 bases, with 9 bases spanning the gap. This CDR3 is 13 amino acids long. The CDR3, as DNA: TGCGCCAGCAGCCAAGGGACTGACGCTGAAGCTTTCTTT. It encodes CASSQGTDAEAFF.

The chain carries TRBV9 and TRBJ1-1, with D hard to call. CDR1 and CDR2 from the germline V gene are SGDLS and YYNGEE. CDR3 length: 13 amino acids. V was trimmed by 3 bases and J by 4 bases, leaving 10 bases between them. Written as DNA, the CDR3 is TGTGCCAGCAGCGCTGATTGGGGCACTGAAGCTTTCTTT. Its protein product is CASSADWGTEAFF.

This clonotype was counted ten times or more. V and J are TRBV4-1 and TRBJ1-5; D is perhaps TRBD1 (5 bases). Trimming removed 1 base at V and 5 bases at J, with 12 bases between. Germline V gene data show CDR1 as MGHRA and CDR2 as YSYEKL. The CDR3 loop spans 15 amino acids. The CDR3 spells CASSQVRAADQPQHF. CDR3 sequence (DNA): TGCGCCAGCAGCCAAGTCAGGGCAGCGGATCAGCCCCAGCATTTT.

V and J are TRBV2 and TRBJ2-1, with D possibly being TRBD2 (6 bases). V gave up 7 bases and J gave up 7 bases, with 14 bases separating them. Germline loops: CDR1 SNHLY, CDR2 FYNNEI. This CDR3 has 13 amino acids. The CDR3 DNA reads TGTGCCAGCAAGGTGGCCGGGGGTAATGAGCAGTTCTTC. This codes for CASKVAGGNEQFF. The whole variable domain, filled in from reference TRBV2 and TRBJ2-1, reads EPEVTQTPSHQVTQMGQEVILRCVPISNHLYFYWYRQILGQKVEFLVSFYNNEISEKSEIFDDQFSVERPDGSNFTLKIRSTKLEDSAMYFCASKVAGGNEQFFGPGTRLTVL.

This clonotype has a handful of counts. The genes are TRBV4-1 and TRBJ1-1, with D perhaps matching TRBD1 (6 bases). Germline assignment: CDR1 MGHRA and CDR2 YSYEKL. Trimming stripped 2 bases from V and 5 bases from J, with 21 bases between. The CDR3 is 17 residues long. This CDR3 is CASSQLGGSKVETEAFF. The CDR3 region has the DNA TGCGCCAGCAGCCAACTAGGGGGGTCCAAAGTCGAGACTGAAGCTTTCTTT.

The chain employs TRBV3-1 and TRBJ2-1; no clear D. Germline V CDR1 and CDR2: LGHDT, YNNKEL (reference sequence). Trimming cost V 4 bases and J 6 bases, with 19 bases left between them. CDR3 size: 16 residues. CDR3 region: CASSRGYGEGVNEQFF. In DNA, the CDR3 is TGTGCCAGCAGCCGAGGTTATGGGGAAGGTGTCAATGAGCAGTTCTTC.

The chain carries TRBV29-1 and TRBJ1-1; D unresolved. The CDR3 spans 11 residues. Germline CDR1 is SQVTM and CDR2 is ANQGSEA. Trimming pared 8 bases from V and 4 bases from J, leaving 11 bases between. The CDR3 sequence is CSSSEVTEAFF. Written as DNA, the CDR3 is TGCAGCTCATCTGAGGTCACTGAAGCTTTCTTT.

V is TRBV7-9 and J is TRBJ1-4; D unresolved. The CDR3 totals 15 residues. Trimming left V 4 bases short and J 4 bases short, with 13 bases between. Germline loops: CDR1 SEHNR, CDR2 FQNEAQ (reference sequence). The CDR3 DNA sequence: TGTGCCAGCAGCTCCTTGGACGGCTATAATGAAAAACTGTTTTTT. Translated: CASSSLDGYNEKLFF. Together with reference TRBV7-9 and TRBJ1-4, the CDR3 gives the full variable domain: DTGVSQNPRHKITKRGQNVTFRCDPISEHNRLYWYRQTLGQGPEFLTYFQNEAQLEKSRLLSDRFSAERPKGSFSTLEIQRTEQGDSAMYLCASSSLDGYNEKLFFGSGTQLSVL.

This chain uses TRBV7-2 with TRBJ2-1; 9 bases agree with TRBD2. Germline assignment: CDR1 SGHTA and CDR2 FQGNSA. There are 16 residues in the CDR3. The trim removed 6 bases at V and 9 bases at J, leaving 15 bases unmatched. CDR3 protein: CASSTRVISGSGEQFF. The CDR3 DNA reads as TGTGCCAGCAGTACCAGGGTGATTAGCGGGAGCGGTGAGCAGTTCTTC.

This clonotype has a handful of counts. This chain uses TRBV12-3 or TRBV12-4 with TRBJ1-4, with a weak D call TRBD1 (6 bases). Trimming stripped 10 bases from V and 2 bases from J, with 14 bases between. This CDR3 is built from 14 residues. The CDR3 here is CATCAGATNEKLFF. The DNA for the CDR3 is TGTGCCACCTGCGCAGGGGCTACTAATGAAAAACTGTTTTTT.

This clonotype showed up just a few times. The chain recombines TRBV20-1 with TRBJ2-7, with TRBD2 matching 11 bases. Germline CDR1 DFQATT, CDR2 SNEGSKA (reference sequence). The CDR3 length is 14 residues. V shed 4 bases, J shed 2 bases, and the junction held 4 bases outside the gene matches. CDR3 sequence (DNA): TGCAGTGCTACCGGGACTAGCGGAACCTACGAGCAGTACGTC. This sequence encodes CSATGTSGTYEQYV.